This T cell receptor beta chain was sequenced for a study of cytomegalovirus exposure and HLA in healthy donors. General observations from the study: It was in a later analysis that TCR association rates were seen to vary by HLA locus, highest for DRB1 and lowest for HLA-C. TRBV6-2, TRBV6-3 and some other V segments were unresolvable in 87-base-pair reads. Compared with the roughly 700-donor mean, an Asian-associated ancestry cluster reportedly had fewer N-insertions, according to a later analysis.

This clone was detected a few times. Its specificity is unknown. Germline loops: CDR1 SGHDT, CDR2 YYEEEE. The CDR3 contains 13 residues. Trimming left V 5 bases short and J 6 bases short, with 14 bases between. PCR used 60 Vbeta primers and 13 Jbeta primers. Authors' data handling: A follow-up analysis tallied tens of millions of unique TCR beta chains, roughly 10 million shared. The repertoire was sequenced with immunoSEQ multiplex PCR; TCRdb's copy has only in-frame clones and lacks some. The V and J calls and clone size are taken from that table; D and trimming were inferred from the DNA. Among 150,000 or so clones listed, roughly 70% were seen once.

Sequences were obtained from PBMCs. This clonotype was sampled from a male donor in good health and CMV-seronegative. J is TRBJ1-2 and V is TRBV5-6; D is undetermined. For the CDR3, the DNA is TGTGCCAGCAGTCAGGCAGGAATCCATGGCTACACCTTC. Protein sequence: CASSQAGIHGYTF.